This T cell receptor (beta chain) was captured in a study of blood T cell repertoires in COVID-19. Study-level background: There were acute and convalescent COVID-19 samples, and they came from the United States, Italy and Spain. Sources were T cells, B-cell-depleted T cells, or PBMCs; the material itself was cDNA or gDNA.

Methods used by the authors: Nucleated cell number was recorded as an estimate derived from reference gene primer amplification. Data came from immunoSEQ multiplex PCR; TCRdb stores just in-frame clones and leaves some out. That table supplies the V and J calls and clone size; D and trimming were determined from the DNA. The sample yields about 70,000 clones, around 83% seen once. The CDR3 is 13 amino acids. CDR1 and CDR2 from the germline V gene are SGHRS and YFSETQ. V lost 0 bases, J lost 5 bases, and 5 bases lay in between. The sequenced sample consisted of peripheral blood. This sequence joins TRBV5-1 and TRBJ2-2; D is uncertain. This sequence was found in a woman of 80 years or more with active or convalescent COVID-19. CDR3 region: CASSLGSTGELFF. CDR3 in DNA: TGCGCCAGCAGCTTGGGTAGTACCGGGGAGCTGTTTTTT.